This TCR beta chain is drawn from a study of regulatory T cells in long-lasting Graves disease listed by TCRdb under 2021. With regard to the full study: Antithyroid drugs had been taken for less than 3 months by newly diagnosed Graves' disease patients. This study used TCR sequencing and RNA sequencing of peripheral blood to compare persistent Graves' disease patients against newly diagnosed Graves' disease patients. The study was conducted in China and was registered as a clinical trial. A total of 35 or so samples were covered by TCR sequencing, comprising around 13 persistent and about 20 newly diagnosed Graves' disease patients.

Overall results and qualifications from the work: Preferential use of TRBV28, TRBJ1-2 and TRBJ2-5 was observed in persistent disease, whereas TRBV20-1 and TRBJ2-1 were favored in newly diagnosed disease. A larger number of public clonotypes was shared among persistent patients (around 3,000) than among newly diagnosed patients (about 990). The small sample size was acknowledged by the authors as a limitation that may reduce accuracy. Sequencing and analysis were limited to the TCR beta chain. Lower TCR Shannon entropy and fewer highly expanded clones were observed in persistent Graves' disease patients than in newly diagnosed patients, which suggested clonal expansion. The study examined only peripheral blood because the primary lesion, thyroid tissue, could not be accessed.

Library method: multiplex PCR. The sequencer was an Illumina HiSeq 4000. TCR beta libraries were built with iRepertoire HTBI primers and Arm-PCR amplification of CDR3 regions. Before sequencing, the PCR products underwent gel purification. Per the original workflow: Across samples, approximately 68 TRBV and 13 to 15 TRBJ segments were identified and used for gene usage analysis of CDR3 amino acid clonotypes. COPE and FqMerger were used to merge filtered high-quality paired reads into contigs. BLAST was used to align contigs to IMGT TRBV, TRBD and TRBJ reference genes, and CDR3 was defined according to IMGT. Clonotypes above 0.1% frequency were classified as highly expanded clones. Repertoire diversity was measured by Shannon entropy, and V-J evenness by the Gini coefficient. A clonotype was considered public if more than one individual shared it. Clones were called with MiXCR by TCRdb after fastp trimmed the public reads at Q25, and only in-frame beta chains were retained. Rows are unified per CDR3 protein, each entry keeping the most common DNA and genes. These V and J calls derive from TCRdb rather than the authors' analysis. The sample table shows 450,000 to 600,000 distinct CDR3 sequences, and about 14% are seen once. Of the sample, more than 8.5% is held by the ten largest clones.

The CDR3 runs 16 residues from the cysteine to the phenylalanine. Only CDR3 DNA is held: 48 bases, read in frame from base 1. Germline trimming amounts to 5 bases on V and 6 bases on J, with 15 as the count of junction bases outside the gene matches. Taken from the germline V gene (reference sequence), the CDR1 and CDR2 loops are PRHDT and FYEKMQ. At least ten counts were recorded for this clonotype. Its antigen target is currently unknown. The record has no base qualities; no much larger clone is one base away. Taken with the paper, the label for time point translates to: newly diagnosed GD, antithyroid drugs for less than 3 months. RNA was extracted from PBMCs in TRIzol for both TCR sequencing and RNA sequencing. The diagnosis of Graves' disease was made according to American Thyroid Association guidelines. The patients came from an endocrinology department in Xi'an, China. From each patient, roughly 9 milliliters of peripheral blood was collected into an EDTA anticoagulant tube. PBMCs were isolated by Ficoll Paque Plus density gradient separation without further T cell sorting. An Agilent 2100 Bioanalyzer and agarose gel were used to check RNA quality, and a NanoDrop 2000 was used to measure RNA concentration.

This sample also appeared in a second study, on T cells in Graves' hyperthyroidism and ophthalmopathy. The second study's paper adds: Stable Graves' hyperthyroidism was defined as the absence of progression to ophthalmopathy over 18 months of follow-up. Hyperthyroidism patients were newly diagnosed, with disease duration under 2 months, and aged 18 to 65 years. Any patient with an uncontrolled infection, another autoimmune disease, pregnancy or lactation was excluded. Diagnoses relied on clinical symptoms, serum thyroxine and TRAb, thyroid ultrasound and orbital computed tomography. A first-round RT-PCR of the TCR CDR3 used the HTBI primer set with the Qiagen OneStep RT-PCR kit. Blood samples also contained most of the expanded thyroid clonotypes (frequency above 0.001), which suggests that blood repertoires may reflect thyroid immune responses. In cross-validation, a model built on a 13 V-J signature told ophthalmopathy apart from stable hyperthyroidism with roughly 87% sensitivity and approximately 81% specificity, and in testing the same model reached 80%/75%. In validation, the model predicted progression to ophthalmopathy a median of about 6.8 months before onset, with roughly 71% sensitivity and about 72% specificity. A discovery cohort of approximately 100 patients, about 40 with Graves' ophthalmopathy and over 55 with stable Graves' hyperthyroidism, was used to find distinguishing TCR V-J signatures. Whether ophthalmopathy could be predicted prospectively was tested in an independent validation cohort made up of 18 to 20 hyperthyroidism patients plus 17 patients who later progressed to ophthalmopathy. For training and testing, the 95 to 100 patients in the discovery cohort were randomly divided in a 7:3 ratio. Thyroid tissue and blood T-cell repertoires from six Graves' hyperthyroidism patients were also compared in the study. After blood sampling, hyperthyroidism patients were treated with methimazole at a starting dose of 30 mg daily, and ophthalmopathy patients were treated with high-dose intravenous methylprednisolone. Libraries were constructed in a second round of multiplex PCR, after which size selection and purification were carried out. The libraries were sequenced on an Illumina HiSeq2000 using paired-end 100 bp reads. SOAPnuke was used to process the raw data, with reads discarded if the reads contained adapters or uncalled bases, had a mean Phred below 15, or lacked an exact constant-primer or identifier match. High-quality paired reads were merged with COPE v1.2.5, and unique nucleotide sequences were defined as clonotypes. MiTCR v1.1 was used to align clonotypes to the IMGT TRBV, TRBD and TRBJ reference segments. Analysis was restricted to V-J combinations with a frequency above 0.0001, which covered roughly 99% of repertoires. The TCS score was defined as F50 (clonal expansion) divided by E x V (chaos), with BLOSUM62-based TCRdist calculated between CDR3 peptides within each V-J. Welch's t-statistics and random forest reduced some 510 V-J features to fewer than 15, which were used in a naive Bayes classifier (R e1071). No statistical method was used to set the sample size in advance, and investigators knew the group allocation. The paper reports TCR Vbeta CDR3 sequencing of roughly 140 peripheral blood samples: 40 to 45 ophthalmopathy, around 80 hyperthyroidism and 17 progressor patients.

This specimen consisted of peripheral blood mononuclear cells (PBMCs), obtained at new diagnosis, from a patient treated with antithyroid drugs. The sequence derives from a man aged 25 to 40 with Graves disease. Donor details come from another sample of the same person, matched by shared clones. In this chain, TRBV13 is recombined with TRBJ2-7; 8 central nucleotides agree with TRBD2. This receptor carries the CDR3 CASSPRGAGGLGEQYF. In nucleotides, the sequence is TGTGCCAGCAGCCCGCGAGGGGCGGGGGGTCTCGGCGAGCAGTACTTC.